The 13 T cell receptor beta chains below come from one sample, sequenced in a study of type 1 and type 2 diabetes patients. Amplification started from genomic DNA. The TCR beta CDR3 region was amplified using 30 forward and 13 reverse primers. Each CDR3 protein is one row after TCRdb ran MiXCR on the multiplex PCR reads. The sample consists of fewer than 300,000 distinct CDR3 sequences, more than 45% of them appearing once. The sequenced material came from peripheral blood mononuclear cells (PBMCs). These receptors originate from a young man with type 2 diabetes.

This chain joins TRBV12-5 and TRBJ1-1; D is possibly TRBD1 (5 bases). There are 14 residues in the CDR3. The germline CDR1 and CDR2 sequences are LGHNT and FRNRAP. The V and J ends lost 1 base and 3 bases respectively, with 9 bases between them. This chain's CDR3 is CASGLGQRDTEAFF. CDR3 sequence (DNA): TGTGCTAGTGGTTTGGGACAGAGGGACACTGAAGCTTTCTTT.

The J gene is TRBJ2-3, the V gene TRBV7-3, with D possibly being TRBD2 (5 bases). The ends were cut back, 5 bases at V and 1 base at J, with 16 bases in the middle. This CDR3 comprises 16 residues. Germline-derived CDR1 and CDR2 are SGHTA and FQGTGA. The CDR3 DNA follows: TGTGCCAGCAGCCCCCTTGCAGCGGAACGCACAGATACGCAGTATTTT. Translating it yields CASSPLAAERTDTQYF.

This clonotype has a single count. V gene TRBV7-3 combines with J gene TRBJ2-2; 8 positions match TRBD2. This CDR3 has 15 residues. V lost 3 bases and J lost 6; bases outside the gene matches: 6. Germline V gene sequence: CDR1 SGHTA, CDR2 FQGTGA. As DNA, the CDR3 is TGTGCCAGCAGCTTCGCGGGGGGCCGAGCCGGGGAGCTGTTTTTT. Amino acid sequence: CASSFAGGRAGELFF.

J is TRBJ2-2 and V is TRBV27; D possibly matches TRBD1 or TRBD2 (5 bases each). The CDR3 is made up of 13 amino acids. The V gene's germline CDR1 is MNHEY and CDR2 SMNVEV (reference sequence). Trimming took off 8 bases at V and 3 bases at J, with 10 bases between the two ends. The CDR3 is CASARGDTGELFF. CDR3 sequence (DNA): TGTGCCAGCGCGCGAGGGGACACCGGGGAGCTGTTTTTT.

This clonotype occurred a few times. The genes are TRBV6-2 or TRBV6-3 and TRBJ1-1, with D perhaps matching TRBD1 (5 bases). Germline CDR1 is MNHEY and CDR2 is SVGEGT. This CDR3 has 13 residues. The V end was cut by 7 bases, the J end by 2 bases, with 11 bases between. DNA for the CDR3: TGTGCCAGCATCCGAGGGGCCAACACTGAAGCTTTCTTT. This translates into CASIRGANTEAFF.

This clonotype has a handful of counts. This CDR3 reads CASSDGGAVDTEAFF. The CDR3 DNA is TGCGCCAGCAGTGACGGGGGGGCGGTCGACACTGAAGCTTTCTTT. The V gene is TRBV10-2, the J gene TRBJ1-1; a weak D match, TRBD1 (6 bases). With 3 bases removed from V and 3 bases from J, the gap between germline ends came to 14 bases. This CDR3 spans 15 amino acids. CDR1 is WSHSY, CDR2 SAAADI, per germline.

V and J are TRBV7-9 and TRBJ2-7; a weak D match, TRBD1 (6 bases). The CDR3 spans 15 residues. CDR1 SEHNR and CDR2 FQNEAQ come from the germline V gene (reference sequence). Trimming shortened V by 5 bases and J by 5 bases, and 19 bases separated the two germline ends. CDR3 protein: CASSAHREVRNEQYF. DNA of the CDR3: TGTGCCAGCAGCGCGCACAGGGAAGTTAGGAACGAGCAGTACTTC.

Regarding this clonotype: One end of the junction is discordant with germline, which a read error may explain. CDR3 DNA: TGCAGTGCTCAAACCGGACAGAACAACTACAAGCAGTACTTC. This encodes CSAQTGQNNYKQYF. This chain joins TRBV20-1 and TRBJ2-7, with a tentative D call TRBD1 (6 bases). Germline CDR1 reads DFQATT; CDR2 reads SNEGSKA (reference sequence). The CDR3 is 14 amino acids.

The rearrangement uses TRBV29-1 and TRBJ1-1; D gene unclear. V shed 4 bases and J shed 11 bases, with 23 bases lying between them. Germline loops: CDR1 SQVTM, CDR2 ANQGSEA. This CDR3 spans 14 amino acids. The CDR3 loop reads CSVAYSHLQLGAFF. DNA of the CDR3: TGCAGCGTTGCTTACAGCCACCTTCAACTGGGCGCTTTCTTT.

The table lists this clonotype with a count of one. Relative to the germline gene, one junction end is altered; a read error may explain this. The chain joins TRBV25-1 to TRBJ2-1; D could derive from TRBD1 or TRBD2 (5 bases each). There are 13 residues in the CDR3. CDR1 is MGHDK and CDR2 is SYGVNS in the germline V gene. The CDR3 DNA is TGCGCCAGCAGCCAGACCGGGGCAGGTGAGCAGTTCTTC. Translating gives CASSQTGAGEQFF.

The chain carries TRBV5-1 and TRBJ2-7; 9 bases line up with TRBD1. The germline gives CDR1 SGHRS, CDR2 YFSETQ. V was clipped by 4 bases and J by 3 bases; unmatched bases: 11. The length of the CDR3 is 16 residues. For the CDR3, the DNA is TGCGCCAGCAGCATGGGACAGGGCGTTCGTGGCTACGAGCAGTACTTC. This gives the protein CASSMGQGVRGYEQYF.

The V call is TRBV6-4, the J call TRBJ1-2, with 7 bases fitting TRBD1. CDR3 length equals 15 residues. V lost 5 bases to trimming and J lost 3 bases; unmatched junction nucleotides: 9. Germline-derived CDR1 and CDR2 are MRHNA and SNTAGT. The DNA of the CDR3 is TGTGCCAGCAGTCAAACCGGGACAGAGCACTATGGCTACACCTTC. Translation gives CASSQTGTEHYGYTF.

V gene TRBV19 combines with J gene TRBJ1-2, with no clear D. Trimming shortened V by 5 bases and J by 8 bases, and 9 bases separated the two germline ends. Germline loops: CDR1 LNHDA, CDR2 SQIVND (reference sequence). The CDR3 contains 11 residues. CDR3 bases: TGTGCCAGTAGTTCCTACATAGGCTACACCTTC. It is translated as CASSSYIGYTF.